Shown below are 32 T cell receptor beta chains from a single sample sequenced in a study of blood T cell repertoires in COVID-19. Data came from immunoSEQ multiplex PCR; TCRdb stores just in-frame clones and leaves some out. The profile covers approximately 290,000 clones, with around 85% appearing a single time and 0.75% to 0.95% taken by the ten largest. Sequencing was done on a sample of peripheral blood. These TCRs come from a human donor with COVID-19, enrolled during active disease. The donor label of this sample is uncertain.

The V gene is TRBV2, the J gene TRBJ1-3, with 7 bases matching TRBD1. V was clipped by 6 bases and J by 0 bases; unmatched bases: 8. Germline CDR1 SNHLY, CDR2 FYNNEI. The CDR3 contains 16 residues. The CDR3 region is CASSWDSFNSGNTIYF. CDR3 sequence (DNA): TGTGCCAGCAGCTGGGACAGCTTCAACTCTGGAAACACCATATATTTT.

This clone appeared a single time. J is TRBJ1-6 and V is TRBV27; 8 positions match TRBD1. V gave up 1 base and J gave up 9 bases; unmatched junction bases: 5. Germline V lookup: CDR1 MNHEY, CDR2 SMNVEV (reference sequence). This CDR3 comprises 15 residues. Written as DNA, the CDR3 is TGTGCCAGCAGTTTATGGGGACAGGACCCTTCACCCCTCCACTTT. It encodes CASSLWGQDPSPLHF.

The V call is TRBV6-5, the J call TRBJ1-1; TRBD1 matches at 7 bases. The junction had 8 bases not matched to a gene; V was cut back by 6 bases and J by 4 bases. The V gene's germline CDR1 is MNHEY and CDR2 SVGAGI. The CDR3 is 14 residues long. CDR3 DNA sequence: TGTGCCAGCAGGGAGTACAGGGGAAGCACTGAAGCTTTCTTT. Encoded protein: CASREYRGSTEAFF.

The chain combines TRBV9 with TRBJ1-2; perhaps TRBD1 as D (6 bases). Per germline, CDR1 SGDLS and CDR2 YYNGEE. The CDR3 sequence is 18 residues long. Between the trimmed V and J ends, which lost 4 bases and 4 bases, there was a span of 26 bases. The CDR3 sequence is CASSPRSTTGLGGYGYTF. As DNA, the CDR3 is TGTGCCAGCAGCCCCCGCTCTACTACAGGGCTGGGCGGCTATGGCTACACCTTC.

This clone was found a few times. This chain links TRBV5-1 with TRBJ1-1; the match to TRBD1 covers 8 bases. V shed 6 bases and J 4 bases; nucleotides not matched to a gene: 8. The CDR3 has 14 residues. Germline lookup yields CDR1 SGHRS and CDR2 YFSETQ. The CDR3 DNA sequence: TGCGCCAGCACCGAACAGGGGGTGGGCACTGAAGCTTTCTTT. It is translated as CASTEQGVGTEAFF.

The chain is built from TRBV5-1 and TRBJ1-4; 9 bases are a match to TRBD1. CDR3 size: 14 residues. Germline V gene data show CDR1 as SGHRS and CDR2 as YFSETQ. Trimming cost V 4 bases and J 5 bases; bases outside gene matches: 3. The CDR3 loop reads CASSPGTGNEKLFF. CDR3 in DNA: TGCGCCAGCAGCCCCGGGACAGGGAATGAAAAACTGTTTTTT.

This chain uses TRBV3-1 (or the pseudogene TRBV3-2) with TRBJ1-1, with 10 positions matching TRBD1. Per germline, CDR1 LGHDT and CDR2 YNNKEL (reference sequence). The CDR3 runs to 15 residues. J lost 4 bases, V lost 4 bases, and 6 bases had no gene match. The CDR3 region is CASSLADRGATEAFF. CDR3 nucleotides: TGTGCCAGCAGCCTGGCGGACAGGGGGGCCACTGAAGCTTTCTTT.

This clone has a count of ten or more. Other DNA sequences in the sample encode the same CDR3. The chain recombines TRBV6-5 with TRBJ1-1, with D unresolved. The CDR3 covers 12 residues. Trimming removed 6 bases from V and 1 base from J, with 6 bases in between. CDR1 is MNHEY, CDR2 SVGAGI, per germline. CDR3 sequence: CASSRGNTEAFF. The CDR3 DNA reads as TGTGCCAGCAGCCGGGGGAACACTGAAGCTTTCTTT.

This clone has a handful of counts. CDR3 residues: CASSLLSSFNTGELFF. CDR3 in DNA: TGTGCCAGCAGTTTATTATCCAGTTTTAACACCGGGGAGCTGTTTTTT. This chain joins TRBV28 and TRBJ2-2, with D uncertain. V lost 1 base to trimming and J lost 2 bases, with 11 bases between them. The germline gives CDR1 MDHEN, CDR2 SYDVKM. The CDR3 is made up of 16 amino acids.

V usage is TRBV19 and J usage is TRBJ2-7, with D possibly being TRBD1 (6 bases). Germline-derived CDR1 and CDR2 are LNHDA and SQIVND (reference sequence). The CDR3 loop spans 15 amino acids. V shed 5 bases and J shed 0 bases, with 14 bases lying between them. This CDR3 reads CASSRPQGSSYEQYF. Written as DNA, the CDR3 is TGTGCCAGTAGTCGCCCCCAGGGGAGCTCCTACGAGCAGTACTTC.

The chain uses TRBV11-2 and TRBJ1-6; 9 bases match TRBD1. The CDR3 sequence is 14 residues long. V lost 4 bases to trimming and J lost 7 bases; unmatched junction nucleotides: 2. Germline loops: CDR1 SGHAT, CDR2 FQNNGV. The CDR3 DNA reads TGTGCCAGCAGCTCACAGGGGGCCAATTCACCCCTCCACTTT. Translated, it gives CASSSQGANSPLHF.

The CDR3: CASSEGNSAEAFF. The CDR3 bases are TGTGCCAGCAGCGAGGGGAATTCGGCCGAAGCTTTCTTT. The rearrangement joins TRBV9 to TRBJ1-1, with D perhaps matching TRBD1 (5 bases). The CDR3 length is 13 residues. CDR1 and CDR2 (germline): SGDLS, YYNGEE. Between the trimmed V and J ends, which lost 3 bases and 8 bases, there was a span of 14 bases.

The rearrangement links TRBV19 to TRBJ2-7, with D hard to call. The CDR3 spans 13 residues. Trimming took 5 bases from V and 0 from J, leaving 8 bases between them. Germline CDR1 LNHDA, CDR2 SQIVND (reference sequence). DNA of the CDR3: TGTGCCAGTAGTGAGCAGGCCTCCTACGAGCAGTACTTC. The encoded protein is CASSEQASYEQYF.

The chain is built from TRBV21-1 and TRBJ2-7; the table's D call, TRBD2, was not checked against the DNA. TRBV21-1 is assigned pseudogene status. There are 12 residues in the CDR3. DNA of the CDR3: TGTCACCACGTCCGGTTCTTCGGCGAGCAGTACTTC. This translates into CHHVRFFGEQYF.

V usage is TRBV28 and J usage is TRBJ1-2; D might be TRBD1 (6 bases). Trimming cost V 0 bases and J 4 bases, with 12 bases left between them. The CDR3 consists of 15 residues. CDR1 MDHEN and CDR2 SYDVKM come from the germline V gene. CDR3 sequence reads: CASSLWGAAFYGYTF. CDR3 nucleotides: TGTGCCAGCAGTTTATGGGGGGCCGCATTCTATGGCTACACCTTC.

The CDR3 bases are TGCAGCGTCCGTGCGGGGGCGTCCCAAGAGACCCAGTACTTC. It specifies CSVRAGASQETQYF. The rearrangement joins TRBV29-1 to TRBJ2-5; D is perhaps TRBD2 (7 bases). V lost 6 bases and J 1 base, leaving 15 bases between the germline ends. CDR3 length equals 14 residues. Germline V CDR1 and CDR2: SQVTM, ANQGSEA.

This chain uses TRBV9 with TRBJ1-1; D ambiguous. This CDR3 is built from 13 residues. Germline V gives CDR1 SGDLS, CDR2 YYNGEE. The ends were cut back, 3 bases at V and 6 bases at J, with 12 bases in the middle. CDR3 in amino acids: CASSGIISAEAFF. The CDR3 nucleotides read TGTGCCAGCAGCGGTATAATTTCCGCTGAAGCTTTCTTT.

V and J are TRBV19 and TRBJ2-1; the D gene is possibly TRBD2 (5 bases). Germline CDR1 is LNHDA and CDR2 is SQIVND (reference sequence). This CDR3 spans 18 amino acids. The V end lost 3 bases, the J end lost 0 bases, and 18 bases lay between the germline ends. The CDR3 loop is CASSIMAVTRASYNEQFF. In DNA, the CDR3 is TGTGCCAGTAGTATTATGGCAGTCACTAGGGCCTCCTACAATGAGCAGTTCTTC.

The chain joins TRBV11-2 to TRBJ2-1, with D possibly being TRBD1 (6 bases). The CDR3 consists of 18 residues. Trimming shortened V by 4 bases and J by 0 bases, and 19 bases separated the two germline ends. CDR1 is SGHAT, CDR2 FQNNGV, per germline. Written as DNA, the CDR3 is TGTGCCAGCAGCTCCAGCCTGACACAGGGCCGCTCCTACAATGAGCAGTTCTTC. Its protein product is CASSSSLTQGRSYNEQFF. Full variable domain (missing parts from reference TRBV11-2 and TRBJ2-1): EAGVAQSPRYKIIEKRQSVAFWCNPISGHATLYWYQQILGQGPKLLIQFQNNGVVDDSQLPKDRFSAERLKGVDSTLKIQPAKLEDSAVYLCASSSSLTQGRSYNEQFFGPGTRLTVL.

The rearrangement joins TRBV7-2 to TRBJ1-2; 9 nucleotides line up with TRBD1. Trimming removed 1 base from V and 8 bases from J; junction bases left unmatched: 11. The germline V gene has CDR1 SGHTA and CDR2 FQGNSA. CDR3 size: 16 residues. The CDR3 region has the DNA TGTGCCAGCAGCTTAGGCCTAAACAGGGGGCAGCAGGGCTACACCTTC. Encoded protein: CASSLGLNRGQQGYTF.

The rearrangement uses TRBV28 and TRBJ2-3; 7 bases line up with TRBD1. Germline loops: CDR1 MDHEN, CDR2 SYDVKM. The CDR3 spans 13 residues. Unmatched junction bases numbered 3, after V lost 7 bases and J lost 2 bases. CDR3 residues: CASKGTATDTQYF. The CDR3, as DNA: TGTGCCAGCAAGGGGACAGCCACAGATACGCAGTATTTT. Using reference TRBV28 and TRBJ2-3 for the parts outside the CDR3, the full variable domain is DVKVTQSSRYLVKRTGEKVFLECVQDMDHENMFWYRQDPGLGLRLIYFSYDVKMKEKGDIPEGYSVSREKKERFSLILESASTNQTSMYLCASKGTATDTQYFGPGTRLTVL.

The V call is TRBV7-3, the J call TRBJ1-3; no clear D gene. Trimming took 2 bases from V and 0 from J, leaving 2 bases between them. CDR1 and CDR2 from the germline V gene are SGHTA and FQGTGA. This CDR3 has 13 amino acids. The CDR3 nucleotides are TGTGCCAGCAGCTTACGCTCTGGAAACACCATATATTTT. Encoded protein: CASSLRSGNTIYF. Full variable domain (missing parts from reference TRBV7-3 and TRBJ1-3): GAGVSQTPSNKVTEKGKYVELRCDPISGHTALYWYRQSLGQGPEFLIYFQGTGAADDSGLPNDRFFAVRPEGSVSTLKIQRTERGDSAVYLCASSLRSGNTIYFGEGSWLTVV.

The V gene is TRBV6-1, the J gene TRBJ1-5; D is undetermined. This CDR3 has 13 residues. Per the germline V gene, CDR1 is MNHNS and CDR2 is SASEGT. The V gene lost 10 bases and the J gene lost 6 bases, with 16 bases spanning the gap. CDR3 residues: CATLTGLGQPQHF. The DNA of the CDR3 is TGTGCCACCCTAACGGGGTTGGGTCAGCCCCAGCATTTT.

The chain has TRBV18 and TRBJ2-1; 11 bases fit TRBD2. With V trimmed by 2 bases and J by 9 bases, 6 bases remained unmatched. The CDR3 contains 15 residues. The germline CDR1 and CDR2 sequences are KGHSH and LQKENI. CDR3 sequence (DNA): TGTGCCAGCTCACCAGAGACTAGCGGGAATAGTGAGCAGTTCTTC. Translated: CASSPETSGNSEQFF.

The chain has TRBV5-6 and TRBJ2-5, with 8 bases identical to TRBD2. Germline CDR1 reads SGHDT; CDR2 reads YYEEEE. The CDR3 sequence is 16 residues long. J gave up 4 bases and V 4 bases, and 12 bases lay outside the gene matches. The CDR3 sequence: CASSIPRGGSRETQYF. CDR3 bases: TGTGCCAGCAGCATACCCCGCGGGGGGAGTCGAGAGACCCAGTACTTC.

The chain links TRBV27 to TRBJ2-3, with 7 bases matching TRBD2. Germline values: CDR1 MNHEY, CDR2 SMNVEV (reference sequence). The J segment lost 0 bases and the V segment lost 6 bases, leaving 15 bases of the junction unmatched. CDR3 length equals 18 residues. The CDR3, as DNA: TGTGCCAGCAGGACCTATGAAGGGACTATCACTAGCACAGATACGCAGTATTTT. This sequence encodes CASRTYEGTITSTDTQYF.

The rearrangement joins TRBV6-5 to TRBJ1-6; 11 bases agree with TRBD1. The CDR3 has 14 amino acids. The ends lost 7 bases at V and 10 bases at J; junction bases unmatched: 6. Germline CDR1 is MNHEY and CDR2 is SVGAGI. The CDR3 is CASTPGQGESPLHF. Here the CDR3 DNA reads TGTGCCAGCACTCCGGGACAGGGGGAATCACCCCTCCACTTT.

The rearrangement links TRBV7-3 to TRBJ2-1; D gene ambiguous. The CDR3 runs to 13 residues. The V gene's germline CDR1 is SGHTA and CDR2 FQGTGA. The V end was cut by 2 bases, the J end by 5 bases, with 7 bases between. This CDR3 is CASSLSRDNEQFF. CDR3 coding DNA: TGTGCCAGCAGCTTATCGAGAGACAATGAGCAGTTCTTC.

The gene calls are TRBV5-5 and TRBJ2-1, with TRBD2 matching 13 bases. V trimming: 4 bases; J trimming: 12 bases; junction bases outside the gene matches: 7. CDR1 SGHKS and CDR2 YYEKEE come from the germline V gene (reference sequence). The CDR3 extends over 14 amino acids. CDR3 bases: TGTGCCAGCAGCCCCGGGACTAGCGGGATGACGCAGTTCTTC. It is translated as CASSPGTSGMTQFF.

V gene TRBV18 combines with J gene TRBJ2-1; 9 bases map to TRBD2. This CDR3 has 16 residues. Germline V CDR1 and CDR2: KGHSH, LQKENI. The V and J ends lost 2 bases and 8 bases, in that order; junction bases with no gene match: 10. The CDR3 nucleotides read TGTGCCAGCTCACCAGCCCTAGCGGGATTTCGCCATGAGCAGTTCTTC. This sequence encodes CASSPALAGFRHEQFF.

The chain combines TRBV5-1 with TRBJ1-1, with 7 nucleotides matching TRBD1. Per germline, CDR1 SGHRS and CDR2 YFSETQ. CDR3 length: 14 residues. The junction had 5 bases not matched to a gene; V was cut back by 0 bases and J by 6 bases. CDR3 sequence (DNA): TGCGCCAGCAGCTTGGAACAGGGGACGGCTGAAGCTTTCTTT. It translates to CASSLEQGTAEAFF.

The J gene is TRBJ2-6, the V gene TRBV5-6; D not certain. This CDR3 contains 13 residues. With 2 bases removed from V and 12 bases from J, the gap between germline ends came to 12 bases. Germline CDR1 reads SGHDT; CDR2 reads YYEEEE. CDR3 coding DNA: TGTGCCAGCAGCTTTGAGAGGTATGCCGTCCTGACTTTC. Encoded protein: CASSFERYAVLTF.